The 4 T cell receptor beta chains below were found in one sample sequenced in a study of regulatory T cells in long-lasting Graves disease. For TCR beta, libraries came from iRepertoire HTBI primers and Arm-PCR of CDR3 regions. Each CDR3 protein is one row after TCRdb ran MiXCR on the multiplex PCR reads. The table shows approximately 470,000 distinct CDR3 sequences, with around 15% occurring only once. Time point: newly diagnosed GD, antithyroid drugs for less than 3 months. The TCR library was made from RNA extracted from PBMCs. These data were also reused for a study on T cells in Graves' hyperthyroidism and ophthalmopathy.

Sample: peripheral blood mononuclear cells (PBMCs), taken at new diagnosis, from a patient treated with antithyroid drugs. Receptors were obtained from a man aged 40-55 years with Graves disease.

V usage is TRBV9 and J usage is TRBJ2-1; no firm D call. Trimming took 0 bases from V and 0 from J, leaving 10 bases between them. The germline V gene encodes CDR1 SGDLS and CDR2 YYNGEE. The CDR3 extends over 16 amino acids. The CDR3 nucleotides read TGTGCCAGCAGCGTAGAGCCGCAGAGCTCCTACAATGAGCAGTTCTTC. Translating gives CASSVEPQSSYNEQFF. The entire variable domain, with the rest obtained from reference TRBV9 and TRBJ2-1, is as follows: DSGVTQTPKHLITATGQRVTLRCSPRSGDLSVYWYQQSLDQGLQFLIQYYNGEERAKGNILERFSAQQFPDLHSELNLSSLELGDSALYFCASSVEPQSSYNEQFFGPGTRLTVL.

This clonotype was seen a handful of times. This may stem from a read error, because a much larger clone lies one nucleotide away. The chain employs TRBV6-1 and TRBJ2-7; TRBD2 is a possible D gene (5 bases). The germline V gene has CDR1 MNHNS and CDR2 SASEGT. This CDR3 spans 14 amino acids. The CDR3: CASGELGWSYEQYF. The CDR3 nucleotides read TGTGCCAGCGGTGAACTAGGGTGGTCCTACGAGCAGTACTTC.

Written as DNA, the CDR3 is TGCAGTGCTAGTCAGGACAGCCTCTATGGCTACACCTTC. It translates to CSASQDSLYGYTF. The chain has TRBV20-1 and TRBJ1-2, with D possibly TRBD1 on 6 matching bases. CDR1 is DFQATT, CDR2 SNEGSKA, per germline (reference sequence). The CDR3 is 13 amino acids. Trimming removed 3 bases from V and 4 bases from J, with 12 bases in between.

The sample holds many counts of this clonotype. The chain recombines TRBV27 with TRBJ2-3; maybe TRBD2 (6 bases). The length of the CDR3 is 14 residues. The V gene's germline CDR1 is MNHEY and CDR2 SMNVEV (reference sequence). The V and J ends lost 3 bases and 0 bases respectively, with 7 bases between them. The CDR3, as DNA: TGTGCCAGCAGTTTGCTAGCGAGCACAGATACGCAGTATTTT. This codes for CASSLLASTDTQYF.